This TCR beta chain was identified in a study of technical replicates of blood from several donors. The CDR3 totals 14 residues. Deletions cut 3 bases from V and 8 bases from J, with 17 bases between. Germline CDR1 and CDR2: MNHEY and SVGAGI. This table comes from immunoSEQ multiplex PCR, and its TCRdb copy is limited to in-frame clones, with some not included. The top ten clones hold 12% of a sample with fewer than 20,000 clones, approximately 90% of them seen once. Sequenced sample: PBMCs. The clonotype was recovered from a human donor in good health. The chain uses TRBV6-5 and TRBJ2-7, with unresolved D. CDR3 loop: CASSYAATAYKQYF. CDR3 nucleotide sequence: TGTGCCAGCAGTTATGCGGCAACGGCGTACAAGCAGTACTTC.